This TCR beta chain stems from a study of molecular identifiers for immune sequencing clone quantification. Points from the study as a whole: Jurkat TCR RNA spiked in from one cell could reportedly be detected among around 920,000 naive cells. The study found clones above 20 RNA copies held over 97% of effector molecules and under 1% in naive cells.

MiXCR was run by TCRdb on the PCR reads, yielding one entry per CDR3 protein. Among over 600,000 distinct CDR3 sequences listed, 15% to 20% were seen once. This CDR3 is built from 16 residues. The V end was cut by 0 bases, the J end by 3 bases, with 16 bases between. Germline CDR1 SGHDT, CDR2 YYEEEE. This clonotype appeared many times. No antigen is known for it. The chain combines TRBV5-6 with TRBJ2-7; weak D call: TRBD1 (5 bases). Sequenced input: naive CD8+ T cells from blood, with Jurkat cell RNA spiked in. The subset denotes: FACS-sorted CD8+CD4-CCR7+CD45RA+ naive T cells. This clonotype was obtained from a human donor in good health. Some libraries in this study had Jurkat cell RNA spiked in. CDR3 DNA sequence: TGTGCCAGCAGCTTGGAGGGGCCCATCAATTTCTACGAGCAGTACTTC. It translates to CASSLEGPINFYEQYF.